This is a list of T cell receptor beta chains from one sample in a study of Ad26.COV2.S vaccination and SARS-CoV-2 variants. TCRdb's copy holds only in-frame clones and misses some; the assay was immunoSEQ multiplex PCR. Of around 300,000 clones in the sample, more than 85% were seen once. Source: peripheral blood, taken in a trial of Ad26.COV2.S vaccine versus placebo. The receptors derive from a person aged 18-60 years who received the Ad26.COV2.S COVID-19 vaccine or a placebo. The CDR3 runs from the conserved cysteine through the conserved F or W. D genes are given only for firm matches. Clone sizes are given selectively: once, few, many, or a class where the clone is expanded.

cdr3_nt | cdr3_aa | j_call | clone_size | d_call | v_call
TGTGCCAGCAGCAGACTAGAAGGGATCTACGAGCAGTACTTC | CASSRLEGIYEQYF | TRBJ2-7 | few | - | TRBV4-2
TGTGCCATCAGTGAGGGCCTGCAACAAGAGACCCAGTACTTC | CAISEGLQQETQYF | TRBJ2-5 | - | - | TRBV10-3
TGTGCCAGCAGCACTCACACCGGGGAGCTGTTTTTT | CASSTHTGELFF | TRBJ2-2 | - | - | TRBV11-3
TGTGCCACCAGCAGAGATCGGGGAAAGACAGTGGCCTACGAGCAGTACTTC | CATSRDRGKTVAYEQYF | TRBJ2-7 | - | - | TRBV15
TGTGCCAGCAGCTTGGCAGGGGTCAACACCGGGGAGCTGTTTTTT | CASSLAGVNTGELFF | TRBJ2-2 | - | - | TRBV5-4
TGTGCCAGTCTGCCGGCGGGGAACGGGGTTAATTCACCCCTCCACTTT | CASLPAGNGVNSPLHF | TRBJ1-6 | - | - | TRBV19
TGTGCCAGCAGTTTTTCGAGAGACATCTACGAGCAGTACTTC | CASSFSRDIYEQYF | TRBJ2-7 | once | - | TRBV27
TGTGCCAGCAGTTTTGGGATGACAAACTATGGCTACACCTTC | CASSFGMTNYGYTF | TRBJ1-2 | - | - | TRBV28
TGTGCCAGCAGTTACCCGGACAGGCAAGAGACCCAGTACTTC | CASSYPDRQETQYF | TRBJ2-5 | - | TRBD1 | TRBV5-6
TGTGCCTGGAGTCTTTACACTGAAGCTTTCTTT | CAWSLYTEAFF | TRBJ1-1 | once | - | TRBV30
TGTGCCAGTAAAAGCGTAGGATTACCCCTCCACTTT | CASKSVGLPLHF | TRBJ1-6 | - | - | TRBV19
TGTGCCAGCAGCCAAGAAATAGCGGGGGGGCGTGAGACCCAGTACTTC | CASSQEIAGGRETQYF | TRBJ2-5 | - | TRBD2 | TRBV4-2
TGTGCCAGCAGTTCTCAGCGGGGGGGCCACGAGACCCAGTACTTC | CASSSQRGGHETQYF | TRBJ2-5 | - | TRBD2 | TRBV5-5
TGTGCCAGCAGTGAAGGGGCCAGTGGGCAGTACTTC | CASSEGASGQYF | TRBJ2-7 | once | - | TRBV6-1
TGTGCCTGGAGCCCCCGGGCACCCAAATCCCACGAGCAGTACTTC | CAWSPRAPKSHEQYF | TRBJ2-7 | - | - | TRBV30
TGTGCCAGCAGACCCGGGACTGGGTTGAATTCACCCCTCCACTTT | CASRPGTGLNSPLHF | TRBJ1-6 | - | - | TRBV6-5
TGTGCCACCAGCAGAGTGAAGGGTACAGGGCCCGTCGAGCAGTACTTC | CATSRVKGTGPVEQYF | TRBJ2-7 | once | - | TRBV15
TGCGCCAGCAGCCAAGTCGGTTGGGGGGACAGGGCCGGGAACACTGAAGCTTTCTTT | CASSQVGWGDRAGNTEAFF | TRBJ1-1 | once | TRBD1 | TRBV4-1
TGTGCCAGCAGCTTACCTAACTATGGCTACACCTTC | CASSLPNYGYTF | TRBJ1-2 | - | - | TRBV5-6
TGTGCCAGCAGCGTAGAAACAGGGGGAGACAATGAGCAGTTCTTC | CASSVETGGDNEQFF | TRBJ2-1 | - | TRBD1 | TRBV9
TGTGCCAGTAGTCAAACAGGGGCCTTCTCCTACAATGAGCAGTTCTTC | CASSQTGAFSYNEQFF | TRBJ2-1 | - | TRBD1 | TRBV19
TGTGCCAGCAGCCAAGATCTAAGGACAGATACGCAGTATTTT | CASSQDLRTDTQYF | TRBJ2-3 | few | - | TRBV3-1/TRBV3-2
TGTGCCAGCAGCTTAGAACAGGCCCAGTCTAAAGCTTTCTTT | CASSLEQAQSKAFF | TRBJ1-1 | - | - | TRBV7-8
TGTGCCAGCAGGGCAGGGGGCTACTACGAGCAGTACTTC | CASRAGGYYEQYF | TRBJ2-7 | - | TRBD1 | TRBV28
TGTGCCAGCAGCCAAGATGGGACTAGCGGGGGGTACGAGCAGTACTTC | CASSQDGTSGGYEQYF | TRBJ2-7 | - | TRBD2 | TRBV4-2
TGTGCCAGCAGTGACCGGACAGGGGGCATCTATGGCTACACCTTC | CASSDRTGGIYGYTF | TRBJ1-2 | - | TRBD1 | TRBV2
TGTGCCAGCACCGAAACCTGGACTAGTGTAGATACGCAGTATTTT | CASTETWTSVDTQYF | TRBJ2-3 | - | TRBD2 | TRBV6-5
TGTGCCAGCAGTCGGGGCCCAGTCTCTGGAAACACCATATATTTT | CASSRGPVSGNTIYF | TRBJ1-3 | once | - | TRBV2
TGTGCCAGCAGTACCCGCTACCAACAGGGGGCTATTTCACCCCTCCACTTT | CASSTRYQQGAISPLHF | TRBJ1-6 | - | TRBD1 | TRBV28
TGTGCCAGCAGCTTGGAGTTAGGGCAAGAGACCCAGTACTTC | CASSLELGQETQYF | TRBJ2-5 | - | - | TRBV5-4
TGCGCCAGCAGCAGTATTGACAGGGGCGGAAAAAACACTGAAGCTTTCTTT | CASSSIDRGGKNTEAFF | TRBJ1-1 | - | TRBD1 | TRBV5-1
TGCGCCAGCAGCTTGGACCAGGGAGCCTACAATGAGCAGTTCTTC | CASSLDQGAYNEQFF | TRBJ2-1 | - | - | TRBV5-1
TGCGCCAGCAGTGAAAACCCCCGACTAGCGGGAGGAACAGATACGCAGTATTTT | CASSENPRLAGGTDTQYF | TRBJ2-3 | - | TRBD2 | TRBV10-1
TGTGCCACCAGTGACTTTAGCGGGAGTCGAGGGGGTGAGCAGTTCTTC | CATSDFSGSRGGEQFF | TRBJ2-1 | - | TRBD2 | TRBV24-1
TGTGCCAGCAGTCAGGGGGAGGGTAGGTACAATGAGCAGTTCTTC | CASSQGEGRYNEQFF | TRBJ2-1 | - | - | TRBV27
TGCGCCAGCAGCGTAGGGACAGGGGGCGAGTCGACTGAAGCTTTCTTT | CASSVGTGGESTEAFF | TRBJ1-1 | - | TRBD1 | TRBV5-1
TGTGCCAGCAGCTTGGACAGCAATCAGCCCCAGCATTTT | CASSLDSNQPQHF | TRBJ1-5 | few | - | TRBV7-3
TGTGCCAGTAGTGGTTCGACTAGCGGCGCCTACGAGCAGTACTTC | CASSGSTSGAYEQYF | TRBJ2-7 | once | TRBD2 | TRBV19
TGTGCCAGCAGCGTAGAGGGTCCGGCCGGGGAGCTGTTTTTT | CASSVEGPAGELFF | TRBJ2-2 | - | - | TRBV9
TGTGCCAGCAGCTTAGGGCAGTGGGGCGGGAGAACCTACAATGAGCAGTTCTTC | CASSLGQWGGRTYNEQFF | TRBJ2-1 | once | TRBD2 | TRBV13
TGTGCCAGCAGTTCGCGGGGTGCACAAGAGACCCAGTACTTC | CASSSRGAQETQYF | TRBJ2-5 | - | - | TRBV6-5
TGTGCCAGCAGCTTAGGGACAGGGGGCATGAACACTGAAGCTTTCTTT | CASSLGTGGMNTEAFF | TRBJ1-1 | - | TRBD1 | TRBV7-9
TGTGCCAGCAGCAAGGACAGGGGCTACGAGCAGTACTTC | CASSKDRGYEQYF | TRBJ2-7 | - | TRBD1 | TRBV5-6
TGTGCCAGCAGTAGACAGGGCGGCAATCAGCCCCAGCATTTT | CASSRQGGNQPQHF | TRBJ1-5 | - | TRBD1 | TRBV2
TGTGCCAGCAGTTACAAGCAGGGGGCGGACTACAATGAGCAGTTCTTC | CASSYKQGADYNEQFF | TRBJ2-1 | - | TRBD1 | TRBV6-6